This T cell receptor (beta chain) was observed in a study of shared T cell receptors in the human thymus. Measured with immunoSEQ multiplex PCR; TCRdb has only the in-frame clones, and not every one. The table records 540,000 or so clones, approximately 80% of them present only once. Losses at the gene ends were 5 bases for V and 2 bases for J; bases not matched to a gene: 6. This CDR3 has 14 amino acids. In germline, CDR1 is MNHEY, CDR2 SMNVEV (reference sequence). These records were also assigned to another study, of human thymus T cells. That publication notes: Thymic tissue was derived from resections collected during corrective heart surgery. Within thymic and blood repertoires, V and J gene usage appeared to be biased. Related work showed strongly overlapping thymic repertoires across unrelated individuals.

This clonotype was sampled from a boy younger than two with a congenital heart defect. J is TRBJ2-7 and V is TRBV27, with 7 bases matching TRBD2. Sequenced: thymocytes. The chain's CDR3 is CASSPTSAAYEQYF. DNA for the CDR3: TGTGCCAGCAGTCCAACTAGCGCCGCCTACGAGCAGTACTTC.